These T cell receptor beta chains were read from a single sample in a study of CD8+CD57+ T cells in acquired aplastic anemia. Each CDR3 protein is one row after TCRdb ran MiXCR on the reads. This sample has about 290,000 distinct CDR3 sequences, with approximately 60% found just once. Sequencing input: sorted CD4+, CD8+, or CD8+CD57+ T cells (not recorded which) from PBMCs. The source is a human donor with aplastic anemia. Both conserved end residues are part of each CDR3. D genes are given only for firm matches. Clone sizes are given selectively: once, few, many, or a class where the clone is expanded.

>NA|TRBV10-3|NA|TRBJ2-7
TGTGCCATCAGTGAGTCACGGGGGAATCTGTACGAGCAGTACTTC
CAISESRGNLYEQYF
>many|TRBV9|NA|TRBJ1-3
TGTGCCAGCAGCCCATCCCTGTTATCTGGAAACACCATATATTTT
CASSPSLLSGNTIYF
>NA|TRBV20-1|NA|TRBJ1-4
TGCAGTGCTAGTGGTCAGGGAGCTGAAAAACTGTTTTTT
CSASGQGAEKLFF
>NA|TRBV20-1|NA|TRBJ2-7
TGCAGTGCTAGATTCGCAGGGATTAACGAGCAGTACTTC
CSARFAGINEQYF
>NA|TRBV12-3/TRBV12-4|NA|TRBJ2-7
TGTGCCAGCAGTATACGCCGGTCTGACGAGCAGTACTTC
CASSIRRSDEQYF
>NA|TRBV20-1|NA|TRBJ2-3
TGCAGTGCTAGAGATCCGGGCCGCAGTACGCAGTATTTT
CSARDPGRSTQYF
>NA|TRBV24-1|NA|TRBJ2-2
TGTGCCACCAGAAACAGGGAAGGCGGGGAGCTGTTTTTT
CATRNREGGELFF
>many|TRBV6-1|NA|TRBJ1-6
TGTGCCAGCACCGAGAGGCAGAGGTCCTATAATTCACCCCTCCACTTT
CASTERQRSYNSPLHF
>NA|TRBV7-6|NA|TRBJ2-7
TGTGCCAGCAGCCCTGGGACTTGGGACGGGCAGTACTTC
CASSPGTWDGQYF
>few|TRBV2|NA|TRBJ2-1
TGTGCCAGCAGTGAAGCGCTAGCGATCTTCCGCGATGAGCAGTTCTTC
CASSEALAIFRDEQFF
>many|TRBV6-5|TRBD1|TRBJ1-2
TGTGCCAGCAGTTACTCCCTAGCGGGACAGGGACCATATGGCTACACCTTC
CASSYSLAGQGPYGYTF
>NA|TRBV11-2|NA|TRBJ2-5
TGTGCCAGCAGCTTAGATACTATGCAGACCCAGTACTTC
CASSLDTMQTQYF
>many|TRBV6-1|NA|TRBJ2-1
TGTGCCAGCAGTGAAGCGCAGCGGACCCCCTACAATGAGCAGTTCTTC
CASSEAQRTPYNEQFF
>many|TRBV5-8|TRBD1|TRBJ1-2
TGTGCCAGCAGCTTGGCCTTAGGACAGGGGAACTATGGCTACACCTTC
CASSLALGQGNYGYTF
>NA|TRBV5-1|NA|TRBJ2-4
TGCGCCAGCAGCTTGGGCGGGGGAACAGGGGAAAACATTCAGTACTTC
CASSLGGGTGENIQYF
>many|TRBV6-1|NA|TRBJ2-7
TGTGCCAGCAGTGAAGAGGACTACTACGAGCAGTACTTC
CASSEEDYYEQYF
>many|TRBV2|TRBD2|TRBJ2-1
TGTGCCAGTTTAGCGGGGGGGCCGGTTTTAAATGAGCAGTTCTTC
CASLAGGPVLNEQFF
>NA|TRBV7-9|TRBD1|TRBJ1-3
TGTGCCAGCAGCTCGTTACAGGGGAACACCATATATTTT
CASSSLQGNTIYF
>NA|TRBV20-1|NA|TRBJ1-6
TGCAGTGCTATAACCGGACAGCGGGTACATTCACCCCTCCACTTT
CSAITGQRVHSPLHF
>many|TRBV7-3|NA|TRBJ2-1
TGTGCCAGCAGCCTCAGGGCCCAAACCTCTATCGTCCCGCTGTACAATGAGCAGTTCTTC
CASSLRAQTSIVPLYNEQFF
>NA|TRBV29-1|NA|TRBJ2-7
TGCAGCGTCGTCGTGATGAGCTACGAGCAGTACTTC
CSVVVMSYEQYF
>NA|TRBV13|NA|TRBJ1-1
TGTGCCAGCAGCCCTCAGGAAGGGAGTGAAGCTTTCTTT
CASSPQEGSEAFF
>many|TRBV5-1|NA|TRBJ1-6
TGCGCCAGCAGCTTGGTGCAGGATTCACCCCTCCACTTT
CASSLVQDSPLHF
>NA|TRBV5-1|NA|TRBJ2-3
TGCGCCAGCAAAGAAACAGGGTCGCGGACAGATACGCAGTATTTT
CASKETGSRTDTQYF
>NA|TRBV4-3|NA|TRBJ2-3
TGCGCCAGCAGCCAAGATCGGGGGAGTGCAGATACGCAGTATTTT
CASSQDRGSADTQYF
>many|TRBV24-1|TRBD1|TRBJ2-3
TGTGCCACCAGTGATTTCGGACAGGGACGGATGCGTACTCATTTCACAGATACGCAGTATTTT
CATSDFGQGRMRTHFTDTQYF
>NA|TRBV24-1|NA|TRBJ2-3
TGTGCCACCAGCAGGAGCACAGATACGCAGTATTTT
CATSRSTDTQYF
>NA|TRBV19|TRBD2|TRBJ2-1
TGTGCCAGTAGTCTTACTAGTGGGAGGGCCCGAAATGAGCAGTCCTTC
CASSLTSGRARNEQSF
>once|TRBV20-1|NA|TRBJ1-1
TGCAGTGCTAGAGGGGCGTCCGGGCCGGTGGCTTTCTTT
CSARGASGPVAFF
>NA|TRBV6-4|TRBD1|TRBJ2-2
TGTGCCAGCAGTGACTCAACGGACAGGGCAACCGGGGAGCTGTTTTTT
CASSDSTDRATGELFF
>many|TRBV3-1|NA|TRBJ1-5
TGTGCCAGCAGCTCGGGGCAGGCGGGATCGTGGCCCCAGCATTTT
CASSSGQAGSWPQHF
>once|TRBV7-3|TRBD2|TRBJ2-1
TGTGCCAGCAGCTCACTTACGGGGGGGCCCAATGAGCAGTTCTTC
CASSSLTGGPNEQFF
>NA|TRBV9|TRBD1|TRBJ2-1
TGTGCCAGCAGCGGACAGGGCGGACTGAACAATGAGCAGTTCTTC
CASSGQGGLNNEQFF
>NA|TRBV20-1|TRBD1|TRBJ1-2
TGCAGTGCTAGAGACCCGGACAGGGCTAGGGGCTACACCTTC
CSARDPDRARGYTF
>many|TRBV7-9|NA|TRBJ2-1
TGTGCCAGCAGCACGGACGAGCAGTTCTTC
CASSTDEQFF
>NA|TRBV7-2|NA|TRBJ1-2
TGTGCCAGCAGTTATGACAGCACCTATGGCTACACCTTC
CASSYDSTYGYTF
>few|TRBV20-1|NA|TRBJ2-5
TGCAGTGCTAGAGTGGTGACCCTACAAGAGACCCAGTACTTC
CSARVVTLQETQYF
>NA|TRBV7-8|NA|TRBJ2-1
TGTGCCAGCAGCATTAACCGGGACCAGTACAATGAGCAGTTCTTC
CASSINRDQYNEQFF
>few|TRBV24-1|NA|TRBJ2-7
TGTGCCACCAGTAGAGGGTCCCCCTCCTACGAGCAGTACTTC
CATSRGSPSYEQYF
>NA|TRBV10-3|TRBD2|TRBJ2-7
TGTGCCATCAGTGAGGGCGGGGGGATTTACGGGCAGTACTTC
CAISEGGGIYGQYF
>many|TRBV7-9|NA|TRBJ2-4
TGTGCCAGCAGCGGTAGTTCTCAGGGTAGCATTCAGTACTTC
CASSGSSQGSIQYF
>few|TRBV14|TRBD2|TRBJ2-3
TGTGCCAGCAGGGCTAGCGGCTATACGCAGTATTTT
CASRASGYTQYF
>NA|TRBV2|TRBD2|TRBJ2-1
TGTGCCAGCAGGGGGACTAGCGGGGAGACCAAGCAGTTCTTC
CASRGTSGETKQFF
>many|TRBV5-1|TRBD1|TRBJ2-7
TGCGCCAGCAGCTTGGAGCCCGGGGACAGAGGATACGAGCAGTACTTC
CASSLEPGDRGYEQYF
>NA|TRBV7-2|TRBD1|TRBJ2-7
TGTGCCAGCAGCCGACAGGGGCCTTACGAGCAGTACTTC
CASSRQGPYEQYF
>NA|TRBV15|TRBD2|TRBJ2-7
TGTGCCACCAGCAGACAGCTAGCGGGGGAGCAGTACTTC
CATSRQLAGEQYF
>few|TRBV24-1|NA|TRBJ2-7
TGTGCCACCAGCGAGGCGGCTGGAACCTACGAGCAGTACTTC
CATSEAAGTYEQYF
>NA|TRBV7-6|NA|TRBJ2-3
TGTGCCAGCAGATCCTCTAGCGTCACAGATACGCAGTATTTT
CASRSSSVTDTQYF
>many|TRBV20-1|NA|TRBJ2-2
TGCAGTGCTAGAGGGTCGAACACCGGGGAGCTGTTTTTT
CSARGSNTGELFF
>NA|TRBV19|NA|TRBJ2-4
TGTGCCAGTACCTTAACCGGGGCTGCAGTCTTC
CASTLTGAAVF